Below, 11 T cell receptor beta chains from the same sample are listed, as sequenced in a study of blood T cell repertoires in COVID-19 (dated by TCRdb to 2018 to 2020). Library method: the immunoSEQ multiplex PCR assay. The immuneACCESS repertoire file appears here via TCRdb, limited to in-frame rearrangements. These files lack a portion of the clones; in checked studies, under half of the deficit traces to unresolved V genes, and the cause of the others is not known. For this sample the table gives roughly 330,000 clones, of which about 90% were detected only once. About 5.4% of the sample comes from the top ten. Sequencing used PBMCs or T cells enriched from blood (not recorded which). Every receptor here comes from a woman in her 30s who had recovered from COVID-19.

V usage is TRBV5-4 and J usage is TRBJ2-3, with D maybe TRBD1 (6 bases). Trimming removed 4 bases at V and 2 bases at J, with 23 bases between. The CDR3 sequence is 18 residues long. Germline assignment: CDR1 SGHNT and CDR2 YYREEE (reference sequence). CDR3 DNA: TGTGCCAGCAGCCGCCCAGGGGCCCGAGGGGCACACACAGATACGCAGTATTTT. This sequence encodes CASSRPGARGAHTDTQYF.

V is TRBV19 and J is TRBJ1-2; 7 bases line up with TRBD1. This CDR3 region has 13 residues. The germline V gene encodes CDR1 LNHDA and CDR2 SQIVND (reference sequence). V shed 10 bases and J 2 bases; nucleotides not matched to a gene: 7. The CDR3 nucleotides read TGTGCCATCCGGGACAGACAAAACTATGGCTACACCTTC. It yields the protein CAIRDRQNYGYTF.

This chain links TRBV10-3 with TRBJ2-1; TRBD1 might be the D (7 bases). V was shortened by 2 bases and J by 3 bases, with 14 bases between the two germline ends. Germline V gene data show CDR1 as ENHRY and CDR2 as SYGVKD. This CDR3 region has 16 residues. The CDR3 region is CAISEQGQGGYNEQFF. Written as DNA, the CDR3 is TGTGCCATCAGTGAGCAGGGCCAGGGGGGCTACAATGAGCAGTTCTTC.

The chain is built from TRBV27 and TRBJ1-2; tentatively, D is TRBD1 (5 bases). The CDR3 extends over 14 amino acids. Trimming removed 6 bases from V and 0 bases from J, with 11 bases in between. The germline CDR1 and CDR2 sequences are MNHEY and SMNVEV (reference sequence). CDR3 sequence (DNA): TGTGCCAGCAGAAACTTAGGGGCTAACTATGGCTACACCTTC. It translates to CASRNLGANYGYTF.

This sequence joins TRBV28 and TRBJ1-1; D gene unclear. V lost 1 base and J lost 3, with 12 bases in between. Looked up from germline, CDR1 is MDHEN and CDR2 is SYDVKM. CDR3 length: 15 residues. CDR3 sequence reads: CASSLYSGWYTEAFF. For the CDR3, the DNA is TGTGCCAGCAGTTTATATTCGGGTTGGTACACTGAAGCTTTCTTT.

This chain joins TRBV7-2 and TRBJ1-1, with D unresolved. The germline gives CDR1 SGHTA, CDR2 FQGNSA. The CDR3 consists of 15 residues. Trimming removed 3 bases at V and 1 base at J, with 12 bases between. The CDR3 here is CASSFQVVGNTEAFF. CDR3 coding DNA: TGTGCCAGCAGCTTTCAGGTGGTGGGGAACACTGAAGCTTTCTTT. The full variable domain, with the rest looked up from reference TRBV7-2 and TRBJ1-1, is GAGVSQSPSNKVTEKGKDVELRCDPISGHTALYWYRQSLGQGLEFLIYFQGNSAPDKSGLPSDRFSAERTGGSVSTLTIQRTQQEDSAVYLCASSFQVVGNTEAFFGQGTRLTVV.

The J gene is TRBJ1-3, the V gene TRBV4-3, with unresolved D. Trimming left V 2 bases short and J 2 bases short, with 10 bases between. This CDR3 contains 15 residues. CDR1 is LGHNA, CDR2 YSLEER, per germline. The CDR3 reads CASSQLPEAGNTIYF. In DNA, the CDR3 is TGCGCCAGCAGCCAACTCCCTGAGGCTGGAAACACCATATATTTT.

In its sample, this clone was seen many times. The genes are TRBV14 and TRBJ2-1; 8 nucleotides align to TRBD1. Germline values: CDR1 SGHDN, CDR2 FVKESK. The V and J ends lost 0 bases and 7 bases, in that order; junction bases with no gene match: 8. The CDR3 covers 16 residues. For the CDR3, the DNA is TGTGCCAGCAGCCAAGATCAAGGACAGGGAGCGAATGAGCAGTTCTTC. Protein sequence: CASSQDQGQGANEQFF.

This clone was recorded only once. The chain carries TRBV5-1 and TRBJ1-4, with D tentatively TRBD1 (5 bases). V lost 2 bases, J lost 7 bases, and 9 bases lay in between. This CDR3 has 13 amino acids. Per the germline V gene, CDR1 is SGHRS and CDR2 is YFSETQ. The DNA for the CDR3 is TGCGCCAGCAGCTTCCAGGGATCTGAAAAACTGTTTTTT. Its translation is CASSFQGSEKLFF.

The chain links TRBV19 to TRBJ1-1, with 7 positions matching TRBD1. The trim removed 2 bases at V and 4 bases at J, leaving 4 bases unmatched. CDR1 is LNHDA, CDR2 SQIVND, per germline (reference sequence). The CDR3 sequence is 14 residues long. The CDR3 is CASSIQGVGTEAFF. For the CDR3, the DNA is TGTGCCAGTAGTATACAGGGGGTAGGCACTGAAGCTTTCTTT.

This rearrangement joins TRBV7-9 to TRBJ1-2; possibly TRBD1 for D (6 bases). The germline CDR1 and CDR2 sequences are SEHNR and FQNEAQ (reference sequence). Trimming left V 3 bases short and J 4 bases short, with 9 bases between. The CDR3 runs to 13 residues. The CDR3 region has the DNA TGTGCCAGCAGCTTCCAGACAGGCTATGGCTACACCTTC. Its translation: CASSFQTGYGYTF.